The 5 T cell receptor beta chains given below trace back to one sample, sequenced in a study of T cells in Graves' hyperthyroidism and ophthalmopathy. Amplification yielded TCR beta CDR3 regions, with RNA transcripts as the source. Using the HTBI primer set, a first-round RT-PCR was run on the TCR CDR3. TCRdb recomputed calls from the multiplex PCR reads with MiXCR, one row per CDR3 protein. This table holds around 620,000 distinct CDR3 sequences, roughly 50% found once. Input material: peripheral blood or thyroid tissue (not recorded which). Receptor source: an adult woman with Graves' disease, either hyperthyroidism or ophthalmopathy (not recorded which).

This clonotype has a count of ten or more. J is TRBJ2-7 and V is TRBV7-2; 11 nucleotides line up with TRBD2. The germline gives CDR1 SGHTA, CDR2 FQGNSA. The V gene end was trimmed by 6 bases and the J gene end by 0 bases; junction bases not matched to a gene: 7. The CDR3 sequence is 16 residues long. DNA for the CDR3: TGTGCCAGCAGATCTAGCGGGAGGTTGAGCTCCTACGAGCAGTACTTC. It specifies CASRSSGRLSSYEQYF.

This clonotype was seen at least ten times. The chain has TRBV7-9 and TRBJ2-2, with no clear D. Germline V gene lookup returns CDR1 SEHNR and CDR2 FQNEAQ (reference sequence). Trimming took 7 bases from V and 5 from J, leaving 11 bases between them. The CDR3 spans 13 residues. The DNA for the CDR3 is TGTGCCAGCACCCCACAAGGGACCGGGGAGCTGTTTTTT. Residues: CASTPQGTGELFF.

The rearrangement joins TRBV29-1 to TRBJ1-2; 12 nucleotides line up with TRBD1. Trimming cost V 7 bases and J 7 bases; bases outside gene matches: 7. The CDR3 is made up of 13 amino acids. CDR1 SQVTM and CDR2 ANQGSEA come from the germline V gene. The CDR3 protein is CSGPGTGGFGYTF. CDR3 coding DNA: TGCAGCGGACCGGGGACAGGGGGCTTTGGCTACACCTTC. The complete variable domain, with remaining parts taken from reference TRBV29-1 and TRBJ1-2, reads SAVISQKPSRDICQRGTSLTIQCQVDSQVTMMFWYRQQPGQSLTLIATANQGSEATYESGFVIDKFPISRPNLTFSTLTVSNMSPEDSSIYLCSGPGTGGFGYTFGSGTRLTVV.

This clonotype was counted only a few times. A single base separates this from a much larger clone, so it may be a read error. V gene TRBV6-5 combines with J gene TRBJ1-5; D is perhaps TRBD1 (6 bases). The CDR3 is made up of 13 amino acids. Germline-derived CDR1 and CDR2 are MNHEY and SVGAGI. Trimming stripped 5 bases from V and 4 bases from J, with 9 bases between. The CDR3 DNA reads TGTGCCAGCAGTGGACAGCAGAATCAGCCCCAGCATTTT. It specifies CASSGQQNQPQHF.

J is TRBJ1-6 and V is TRBV9; D is unresolved. The CDR3 runs to 15 residues. Germline assignment: CDR1 SGDLS and CDR2 YYNGEE. V lost 0 bases to trimming and J lost 8 bases, with 12 bases between them. The CDR3 protein is CASSVVGESDSPLHF. The CDR3 nucleotides are TGTGCCAGCAGCGTAGTCGGGGAGTCGGATTCACCCCTCCACTTT.